A single sample is the source of the 7 T cell receptor beta chains below, sequenced in a study of patients and donors after allogeneic stem cell transplantation. MiXCR, run by TCRdb on the RT-PCR reads, gives a single entry per CDR3 protein. The data contain 150,000 or so distinct CDR3 sequences, roughly 24% of them singletons. Source material: blood, either unsorted or a sorted T cell fraction (not recorded which). These receptors originate from a human donor who was either an allogeneic HSCT recipient or a stem cell or donor lymphocyte infusion donor (not recorded which). It is not recorded whose cells these are; they may come from a transplant donor.

This clonotype was observed a handful of times. The chain is built from TRBV4-1 and TRBJ1-2, with 7 nucleotides matching TRBD1. The CDR3 has 13 residues. From germline, CDR1 is MGHRA and CDR2 YSYEKL. Losses at the gene ends were 3 bases for V and 6 bases for J; bases not matched to a gene: 4. CDR3 protein: CASSQAGGDGYTF. The CDR3 DNA sequence: TGCGCCAGCAGCCAGGCAGGGGGAGATGGCTACACCTTC.

The genes are TRBV10-3 and TRBJ1-6, with D maybe TRBD1 (5 bases). The germline V gene encodes CDR1 ENHRY and CDR2 SYGVKD. The CDR3 is made up of 13 amino acids. V was pared by 7 bases and J by 11 bases, with 15 bases between. Here the CDR3 DNA reads TGTGCCATCAAGGACCAAGGGGCTGCACCCCTCCACTTT. It encodes CAIKDQGAAPLHF.

The CDR3 here is CSARDPRGAHYGYTF. CDR3 nucleotide sequence: TGCAGTGCTAGAGACCCTCGCGGGGCACACTATGGCTACACCTTC. The chain uses TRBV20-1 and TRBJ1-2; weak D call: TRBD1 (5 bases). Trimming stripped 0 bases from V and 3 bases from J, with 14 bases between. Germline CDR1 DFQATT, CDR2 SNEGSKA (reference sequence). The CDR3 length is 15 residues.

This clonotype has more than one count but fewer than ten. The chain employs TRBV24-1 and TRBJ2-5; D tentatively fits TRBD1 or TRBD2 (5 bases each). Germline-derived CDR1 and CDR2 are KGHDR and SFDVKD. This CDR3 is built from 16 residues. V shed 4 bases and J shed 5 bases, with 19 bases lying between them. CDR3 DNA sequence: TGTGCCACCAGTGACCCGGGACGGGAAAAAAGGGAGACCCAGTACTTC. Residues: CATSDPGREKRETQYF.

In its sample, this clonotype was seen many times. The chain carries TRBV7-9 and TRBJ1-6; the D is unclear. The CDR3 has 12 residues. The germline CDR1 and CDR2 sequences are SEHNR and FQNEAQ (reference sequence). The V end was cut by 1 base, the J end by 9 bases, with 4 bases between. The CDR3 nucleotides are TGTGCCAGCAGCTTAGTTACTTCACCCCTCCACTTT. This gives the protein CASSLVTSPLHF.

Here the CDR3 DNA reads TGTGCCAGCACCGAACCAGGCTCTGGGGCCAACGTCCTGACTTTC. Its translation is CASTEPGSGANVLTF. The chain uses TRBV12-3 or TRBV12-4 and TRBJ2-6, with unresolved D. The V gene lost 7 bases and the J gene lost 0 bases, with 10 bases spanning the gap. The length of the CDR3 is 15 residues.

The chain uses TRBV2 and TRBJ2-3, with 12 bases fitting TRBD2. The junction had 5 bases not matched to a gene; V was cut back by 6 bases and J by 1 base. The CDR3 loop spans 16 amino acids. In germline, CDR1 is SNHLY, CDR2 FYNNEI. DNA for the CDR3: TGTGCCAGCAGCCCTTGGACTAGCGGGGGCACAGATACGCAGTATTTT. Its translation is CASSPWTSGGTDTQYF.